This entry features one TCR beta chain sequence. The record originates from a study of blood T cell repertoires in COVID-19. On the study more broadly: PBMCs, B-cell-depleted T cells, or T cells provided the cDNA or gDNA that made up the material.

Germline values: CDR1 SGHRS, CDR2 YFSETQ. The CDR3 spans 16 residues. V dropped 2 bases and J dropped 0; count of bases not matched to a gene: 7. Only in-frame clones appear in the TCRdb table, and some are missing; sequencing was by immunoSEQ multiplex PCR. Here the sample spans under 90,000 clones, 75% to 90% being singletons. The sequencing sample was made of peripheral blood. The clonotype originates from an elderly woman with active or convalescent COVID-19. J is TRBJ2-7 and V is TRBV5-1; 8 bases are a match to TRBD1. The CDR3 here is CASSFLTGVSSYEQYF. The CDR3 nucleotides are TGCGCCAGCAGCTTCCTGACAGGGGTAAGCTCCTACGAGCAGTACTTC.